This TCR beta chain was obtained from a study of shared clonotypes between healthy human individuals. Study context: Donor composition was a couple of women and a few men, aged 18 to 49.

The sample holds many counts of this clone. The assay was immunoSEQ multiplex PCR, and TCRdb's table has in-frame clones only and misses some. This sample has about 1.1 million clones, with 75% to 85% found just once. CDR1 SGHAT and CDR2 FQNNGV come from the germline V gene. V was shortened by 0 bases and J by 5 bases, with 13 bases between the two germline ends. The CDR3 spans 15 residues. The chain links TRBV11-2 to TRBJ1-1; D not resolved. This TCR derives from a man between 18 and 29 years old in good health. Some clones in this sample may be carry-over from other donors' samples. Specimen: memory CD4+ T cells from PBMCs. Stated subset: CD45RA-negative fraction. CDR3 protein: CASSLEVTVVTEAFF. The DNA for the CDR3 is TGTGCCAGCAGCTTAGAGGTGACGGTGGTGACTGAAGCTTTCTTT.